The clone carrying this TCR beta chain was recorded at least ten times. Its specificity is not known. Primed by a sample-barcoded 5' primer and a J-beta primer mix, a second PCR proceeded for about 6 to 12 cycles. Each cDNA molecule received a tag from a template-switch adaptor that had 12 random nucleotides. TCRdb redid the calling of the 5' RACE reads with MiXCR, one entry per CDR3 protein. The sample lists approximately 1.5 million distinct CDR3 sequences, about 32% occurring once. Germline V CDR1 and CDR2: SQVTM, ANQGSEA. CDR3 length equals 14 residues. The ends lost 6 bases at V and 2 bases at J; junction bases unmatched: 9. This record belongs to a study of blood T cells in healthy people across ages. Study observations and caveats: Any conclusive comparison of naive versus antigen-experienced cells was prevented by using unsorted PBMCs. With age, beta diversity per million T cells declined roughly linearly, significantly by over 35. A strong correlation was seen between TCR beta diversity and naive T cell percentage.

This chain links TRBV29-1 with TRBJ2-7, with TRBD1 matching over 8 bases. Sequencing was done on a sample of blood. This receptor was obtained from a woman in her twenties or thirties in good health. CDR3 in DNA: TGCAGCGTCGCTCGGGACAGGCTCCCCTACGAGCAGTACTTC. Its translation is CSVARDRLPYEQYF.